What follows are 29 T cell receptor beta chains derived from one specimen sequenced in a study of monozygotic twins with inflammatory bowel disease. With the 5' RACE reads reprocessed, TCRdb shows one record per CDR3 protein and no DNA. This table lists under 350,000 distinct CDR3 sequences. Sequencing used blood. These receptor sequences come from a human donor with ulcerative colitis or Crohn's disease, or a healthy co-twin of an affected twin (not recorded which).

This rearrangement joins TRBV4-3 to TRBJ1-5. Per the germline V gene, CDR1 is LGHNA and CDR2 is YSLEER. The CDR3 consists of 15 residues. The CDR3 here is CASSQDRGSSQPQHF.

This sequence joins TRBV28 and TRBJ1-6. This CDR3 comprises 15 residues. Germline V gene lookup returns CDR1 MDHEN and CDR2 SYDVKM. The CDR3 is CASSLWSRENSPLHF.

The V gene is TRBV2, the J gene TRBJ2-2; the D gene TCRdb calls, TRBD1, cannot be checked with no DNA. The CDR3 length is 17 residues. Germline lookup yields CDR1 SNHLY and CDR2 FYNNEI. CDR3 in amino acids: CASGVFRDRGRTGELFF.

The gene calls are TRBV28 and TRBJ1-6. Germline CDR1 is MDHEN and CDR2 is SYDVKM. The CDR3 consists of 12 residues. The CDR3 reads CASSSRVVPLHF.

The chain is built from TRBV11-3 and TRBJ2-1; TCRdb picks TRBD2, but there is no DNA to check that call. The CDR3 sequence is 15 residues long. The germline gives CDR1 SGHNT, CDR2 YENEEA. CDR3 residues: CASSLASGRRNEQFF.

CDR3 protein: CASSREMGQGTDTQYF. V and J are TRBV5-1 and TRBJ2-3; TCRdb names TRBD1, which stays unverified in the absence of DNA. Germline assignment: CDR1 SGHRS and CDR2 YFSETQ. This CDR3 contains 16 residues. The full variable domain, rest sourced from reference TRBV5-1 and TRBJ2-3, is KAGVTQTPRYLIKTRGQQVTLSCSPISGHRSVSWYQQTPGQGLQFLFEYFSETQRNKGNFPGRFSGRQFSNSRSEMNVSTLELGDSALYLCASSREMGQGTDTQYFGPGTRLTVL.

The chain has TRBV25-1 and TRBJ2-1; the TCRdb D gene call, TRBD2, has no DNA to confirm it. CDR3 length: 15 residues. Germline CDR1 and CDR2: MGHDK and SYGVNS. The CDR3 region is CASSFSGDSNNEQFF. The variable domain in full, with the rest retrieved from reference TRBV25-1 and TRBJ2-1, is EADIYQTPRYLVIGTGKKITLECSQTMGHDKMYWYQQDPGMELHLIHYSYGVNSTEKGDLSSESTVSRIRTEHFPLTLESARPSHTSQYLCASSFSGDSNNEQFFGPGTRLTVL.

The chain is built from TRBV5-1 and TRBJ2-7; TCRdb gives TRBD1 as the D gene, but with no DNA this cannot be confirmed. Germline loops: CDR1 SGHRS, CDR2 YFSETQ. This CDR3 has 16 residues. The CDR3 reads CASSLPQGTLSYEQYF.

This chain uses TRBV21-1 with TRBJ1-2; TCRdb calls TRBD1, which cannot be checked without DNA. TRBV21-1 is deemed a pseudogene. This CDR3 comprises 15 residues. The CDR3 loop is CASPQRLKRGYGYTF.

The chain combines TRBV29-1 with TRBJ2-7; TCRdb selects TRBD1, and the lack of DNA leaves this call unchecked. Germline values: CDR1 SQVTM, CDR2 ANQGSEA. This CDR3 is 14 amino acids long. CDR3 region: CSVAVWASFYEQYF.

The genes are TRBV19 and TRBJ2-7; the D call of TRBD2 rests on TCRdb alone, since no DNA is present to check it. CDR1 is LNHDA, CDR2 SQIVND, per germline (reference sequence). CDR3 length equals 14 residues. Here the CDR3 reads CASMSSGTSYEQYF.

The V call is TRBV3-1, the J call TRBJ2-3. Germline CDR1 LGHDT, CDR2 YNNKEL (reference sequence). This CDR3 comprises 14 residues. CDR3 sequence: CASSQDPGTDTQYF.

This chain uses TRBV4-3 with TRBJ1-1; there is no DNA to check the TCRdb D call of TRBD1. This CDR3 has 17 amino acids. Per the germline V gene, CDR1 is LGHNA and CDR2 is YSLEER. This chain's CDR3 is CASSQSRYGGRNTEAFF.

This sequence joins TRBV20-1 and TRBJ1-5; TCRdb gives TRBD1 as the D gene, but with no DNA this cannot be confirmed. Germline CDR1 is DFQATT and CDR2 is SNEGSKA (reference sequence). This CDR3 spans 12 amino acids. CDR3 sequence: CSARQGNQPQHF.

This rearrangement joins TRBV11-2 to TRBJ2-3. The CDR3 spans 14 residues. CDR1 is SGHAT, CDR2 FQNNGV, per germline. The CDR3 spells CASSRRHSTDTQYF.

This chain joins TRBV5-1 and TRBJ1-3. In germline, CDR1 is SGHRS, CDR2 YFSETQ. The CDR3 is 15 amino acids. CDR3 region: CASSLMAVSGNTIYF.

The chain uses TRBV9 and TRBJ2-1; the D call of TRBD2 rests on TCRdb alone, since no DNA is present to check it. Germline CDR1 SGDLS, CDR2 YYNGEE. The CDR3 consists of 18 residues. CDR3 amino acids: CASSVGQGGTIRYNEQFF. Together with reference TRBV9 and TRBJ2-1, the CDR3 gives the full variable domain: DSGVTQTPKHLITATGQRVTLRCSPRSGDLSVYWYQQSLDQGLQFLIQYYNGEERAKGNILERFSAQQFPDLHSELNLSSLELGDSALYFCASSVGQGGTIRYNEQFFGPGTRLTVL.

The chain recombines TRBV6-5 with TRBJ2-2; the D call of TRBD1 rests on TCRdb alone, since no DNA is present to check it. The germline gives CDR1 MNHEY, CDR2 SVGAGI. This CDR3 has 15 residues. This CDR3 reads CASSYRTGHTGELFF.

CDR3 amino acids: CSVDSQGAREGGFGTQYF. V gene TRBV29-1 combines with J gene TRBJ2-5; TCRdb reports TRBD1, a call that lacks DNA to check it against. The CDR3 has 18 amino acids. CDR1 and CDR2 (germline): SQVTM, ANQGSEA. The entire variable domain, with the rest obtained from reference TRBV29-1 and TRBJ2-5, is as follows: SAVISQKPSRDICQRGTSLTIQCQVDSQVTMMFWYRQQPGQSLTLIATANQGSEATYESGFVIDKFPISRPNLTFSTLTVSNMSPEDSSIYLCSVDSQGAREGGFGTQYFGPGTRLLVL.

The CDR3 sequence: CASSFNTGGSGNTIYF. V and J are TRBV12-3 or TRBV12-4 and TRBJ1-3; the TRBD1 assignment by TCRdb is unverifiable without DNA. The CDR3 is made up of 16 amino acids.

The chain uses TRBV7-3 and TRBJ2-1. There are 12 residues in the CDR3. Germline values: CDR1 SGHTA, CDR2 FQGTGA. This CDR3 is CASSLTINEQFF.

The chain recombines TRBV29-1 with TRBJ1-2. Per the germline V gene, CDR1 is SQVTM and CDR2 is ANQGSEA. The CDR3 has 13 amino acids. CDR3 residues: CSVEPDSNYGYTF.

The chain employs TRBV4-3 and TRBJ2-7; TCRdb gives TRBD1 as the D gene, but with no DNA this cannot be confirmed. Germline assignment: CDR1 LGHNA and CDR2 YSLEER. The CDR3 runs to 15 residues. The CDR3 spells CASSQGWAGYYEQYF.

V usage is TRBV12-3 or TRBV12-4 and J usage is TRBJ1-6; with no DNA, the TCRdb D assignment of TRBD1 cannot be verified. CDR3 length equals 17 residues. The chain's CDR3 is CASSPGTGGTYNSPLHF.

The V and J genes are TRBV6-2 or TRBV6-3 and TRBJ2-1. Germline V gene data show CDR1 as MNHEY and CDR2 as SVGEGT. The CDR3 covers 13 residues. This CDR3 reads CASTLDMFSEQFF.

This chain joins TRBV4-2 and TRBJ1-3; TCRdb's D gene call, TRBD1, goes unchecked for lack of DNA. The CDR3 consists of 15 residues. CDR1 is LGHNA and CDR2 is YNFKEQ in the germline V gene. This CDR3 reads CASSQPRGSGNTIYF.

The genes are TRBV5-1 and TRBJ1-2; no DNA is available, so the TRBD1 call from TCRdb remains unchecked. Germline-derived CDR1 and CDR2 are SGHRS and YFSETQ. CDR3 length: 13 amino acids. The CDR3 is CASSHGQGGGYTF.

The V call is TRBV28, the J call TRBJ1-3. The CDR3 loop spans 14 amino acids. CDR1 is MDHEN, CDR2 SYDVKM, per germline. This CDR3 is CASSLQLSGNTIYF.

The CDR3 loop is CSVTTGRGRNTEAFF. V and J are TRBV20-1 and TRBJ1-1. CDR1 is DFQATT and CDR2 is SNEGSKA in the germline V gene (reference sequence). The length of the CDR3 is 15 residues.